Listed below are T cell receptor beta chains from one sample, sequenced in a study of blood T cell repertoires in COVID-19. Only in-frame clones appear in the TCRdb table, and some are missing; sequencing was by immunoSEQ multiplex PCR. Found here are a few hundred thousand clones, around nine tenths of them singletons; the top ten hold around 2%. The sample consisted of PBMCs or T cells enriched from blood (not recorded which). These receptors were obtained from a woman aged 60 to 75 in a cohort exposed to, infected with or recovered from COVID-19 (not recorded which). CDR3s include the opening cysteine and the closing phenylalanine or tryptophan.

j_call v_call cdr3_aa
TRBJ2-2 TRBV28 CASSLIRTSGSGVTGELFF
TRBJ2-1 TRBV6-1 CASSETSGGHNEQFF
TRBJ2-1 TRBV7-3 CASSSLGVSGSNNEQFF
TRBJ1-2 TRBV4-3 CASSQERGRNYGYTF
TRBJ2-6 TRBV19 CASSLGTGGAGANVLTF
TRBJ2-7 TRBV23-1 CASSQSQEGLAGWGEQYF
TRBJ2-2 TRBV28 CASSRSGTGNTGELFF
TRBJ2-7 TRBV29-1 CSGGQGAYEQYF
TRBJ2-7 TRBV28 CASSLEARVNEQYF
TRBJ1-5 TRBV18 CASSPEAGSKPQHF
TRBJ1-2 TRBV6-5 CASSYSGTEGYTF
TRBJ2-1 TRBV6-2/TRBV6-3 CASSHRQVSSYNEQFF
TRBJ1-1 TRBV5-1 CASSLGGRNTEAFF
TRBJ1-4 TRBV28 CASWDGGKIEKLFF
TRBJ1-2 TRBV25-1 CASSDNTGGRGYTF
TRBJ2-7 TRBV19 CASRQGKAYEQYF
TRBJ1-1 TRBV6-6 CASSYNQVGRAKAFF
TRBJ2-3 TRBV9 CASSVSADWSTDTQYF
TRBJ1-5 TRBV10-3 CAISESFDQPQHF
TRBJ2-5 TRBV20-1 CSASPSQYGETQYF
TRBJ2-7 TRBV6-2/TRBV6-3 CASSHPIWERGEQYF
TRBJ1-1 TRBV6-5 CASRNRQGTEAFF
TRBJ2-7 TRBV28 CASSFSRGIEQYF
TRBJ2-7 TRBV11-2 CASSSQASGGAYEQYF
TRBJ1-1 TRBV29-1 CSEGQNTEAFF
TRBJ2-1 TRBV24-1 CATSDLAVPGLAGGEQFF
TRBJ1-5 TRBV6-5 CASSRDISQPQHF
TRBJ1-1 TRBV29-1 CSVERQGKTEAFF
TRBJ2-3 TRBV25-1 CASRKVAGVEDTQYF